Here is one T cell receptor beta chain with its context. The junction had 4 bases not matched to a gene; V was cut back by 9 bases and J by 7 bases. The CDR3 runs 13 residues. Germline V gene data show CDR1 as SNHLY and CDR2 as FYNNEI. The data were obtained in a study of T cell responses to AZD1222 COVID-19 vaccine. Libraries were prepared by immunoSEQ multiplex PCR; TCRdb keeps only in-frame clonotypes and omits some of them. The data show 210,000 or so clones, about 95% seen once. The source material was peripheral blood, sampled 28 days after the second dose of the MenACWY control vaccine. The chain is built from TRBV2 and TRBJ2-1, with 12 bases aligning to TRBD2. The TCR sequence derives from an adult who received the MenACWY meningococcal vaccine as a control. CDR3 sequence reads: CARYGTSGNEQFF. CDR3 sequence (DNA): TGTGCCAGATACGGGACTAGCGGGAATGAGCAGTTCTTC.